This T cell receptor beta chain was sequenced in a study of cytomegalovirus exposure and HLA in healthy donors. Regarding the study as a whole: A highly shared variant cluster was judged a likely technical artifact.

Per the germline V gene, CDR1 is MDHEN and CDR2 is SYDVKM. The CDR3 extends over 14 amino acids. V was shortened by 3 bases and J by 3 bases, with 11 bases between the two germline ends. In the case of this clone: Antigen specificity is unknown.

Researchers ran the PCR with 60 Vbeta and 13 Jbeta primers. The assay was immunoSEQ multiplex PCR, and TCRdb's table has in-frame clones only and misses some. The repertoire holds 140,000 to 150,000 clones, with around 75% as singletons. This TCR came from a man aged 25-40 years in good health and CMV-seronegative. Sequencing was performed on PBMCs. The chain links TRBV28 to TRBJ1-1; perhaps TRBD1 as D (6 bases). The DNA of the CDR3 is TGTGCCAGCAGTTTGGGGCAGGGGTACACTGAAGCTTTCTTT. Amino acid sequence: CASSLGQGYTEAFF.